This TCR beta chain was observed in a study of T cells in Graves' hyperthyroidism and ophthalmopathy. Each diagnosis drew on symptoms, thyroxine, TRAb, thyroid ultrasound and orbital computed tomography findings. RNA transcripts gave rise to amplified TCR beta CDR3 regions. First-round RT-PCR targeting the TCR CDR3 was performed with the HTBI primer set. MiXCR, applied by TCRdb to the multiplex PCR reads, yields one record per CDR3 protein. Counted here are about 640,000 distinct CDR3 sequences, more than 20% occurring once; the ten biggest clones make up about 34%. Germline values: CDR1 MNHEY, CDR2 SMNVEV (reference sequence). The CDR3 is 16 residues long. As concerns this clonotype: A much larger clone differs from this one at a single base, so this may be a read error.

J is TRBJ2-7 and V is TRBV27; TRBD1 matches 8 bases. The clonotype comes from a man aged 25-45 years with Graves' ophthalmopathy. The sequencing input was blood. CDR3 sequence: CVSSSYRTGNSYEQYF. The CDR3 nucleotides are TGTGTCAGCAGTTCTTACCGGACAGGGAACTCCTACGAGCAGTACTTC.